This T cell receptor beta chain was sequenced in a study of T-cell memory formation after mild COVID-19. Study results and caveats: Chiefly within CM and EM were the contracting CD4+ clones; CD8+ ones were within EMRA.

CDR1 SGHRS and CDR2 YFSETQ come from the germline V gene. The CDR3 is 14 residues long. TCRdb analysed the 5' RACE reads with MiXCR anew, one entry per CDR3 protein. The repertoire holds approximately 54,000 distinct CDR3 sequences, with 12% as singletons. This clonotype was counted many times. What it recognizes is unknown. A junction boundary mismatches the germline segment, possibly from a read error. Input material: PBMCs or a T cell subset sorted from them (not recorded which). The sequence was collected from a man younger than 35 who had mild COVID-19 (a few samples of this study predate the infection). Cell type and time point are not known. The chain employs TRBV5-1 and TRBJ1-1; D possibly corresponds to TRBD1 (5 bases). CDR3 nucleotide sequence: TGCGCCAGCAGCTTGGGAGTCACTGGGACTGAGGCTTTCTTT. Protein product: CASSLGVTGTEAFF.